The 32 T cell receptor beta chains below all came from one sample that was sequenced in a study of PD-1 blockade in classical Hodgkin lymphoma. The protocol was immunoSEQ multiplex PCR, while the TCRdb copy is restricted to in-frame clones and leaves out a portion. The table lists approximately 21,000 clones, around 84% of them singletons. Indicated time point: cycle 4 day 1 (C4D1), after less than seven weeks of nivolumab. With no exception, relapse followed autologous stem cell transplantation in all patients, and brentuximab vedotin exposure varied. From thawed PBMCs, magnetic negative selection was used to isolate the CD8+ T cells. The material was CD8+ T cells from blood, obtained before the fourth cycle of nivolumab. These TCRs come from a human donor with classical Hodgkin lymphoma.

The chain employs TRBV19 and TRBJ2-1; D possibly corresponds to TRBD1 (6 bases). The CDR3 sequence is 13 residues long. In germline, CDR1 is LNHDA, CDR2 SQIVND (reference sequence). V was cut by 4 bases and J by 3 bases, with 7 bases left in between. The CDR3 is CASSRTDYNEQFF. The DNA for the CDR3 is TGTGCCAGTAGTAGGACAGACTACAATGAGCAGTTCTTC.

The chain uses TRBV18 and TRBJ1-5, with 7 bases fitting TRBD1. The CDR3 runs to 18 residues. Unmatched junction bases numbered 13, after V lost 5 bases and J lost 0 bases. Per the germline V gene, CDR1 is KGHSH and CDR2 is LQKENI. CDR3 bases: TGTGCCAGCTCAGCCAGACAGGGATACGAACCTAGCAATCAGCCCCAGCATTTT. Its translation: CASSARQGYEPSNQPQHF.

The chain combines TRBV4-3 with TRBJ2-2, with a tentative D call TRBD2 (5 bases). The CDR3 runs 19 residues. Between the trimmed V and J ends, which lost 0 bases and 2 bases, there was a span of 19 bases. Germline V CDR1 and CDR2: LGHNA, YSLEER. The CDR3 protein is CASSQDYSLRGGNTGELFF. DNA for the CDR3: TGCGCCAGCAGCCAAGATTACTCCCTTCGCGGAGGAAACACCGGGGAGCTGTTTTTT.

V usage is TRBV4-3 and J usage is TRBJ1-1, with TRBD1 as a possible D gene (6 bases). The V end lost 1 base, the J end lost 5 bases, and 17 bases lay between the germline ends. Germline values: CDR1 LGHNA, CDR2 YSLEER. CDR3 length: 16 residues. The CDR3 loop is CASSQADIRGATEAFF. The CDR3 bases are TGCGCCAGCAGCCAAGCCGATATCAGGGGCGCGACTGAAGCTTTCTTT.

The V and J genes are TRBV28 and TRBJ1-3; TRBD1 might be the D (5 bases). Trimming cost V 5 bases and J 2 bases, with 13 bases left between them. Germline lookup yields CDR1 MDHEN and CDR2 SYDVKM. The CDR3 covers 15 residues. CDR3 nucleotides: TGTGCCAGCAGTCGGACAACTTTACCTGGAAACACCATATATTTT. This codes for CASSRTTLPGNTIYF.

J is TRBJ2-7 and V is TRBV19; 8 nucleotides match TRBD1. This CDR3 region has 15 residues. The germline V gene encodes CDR1 LNHDA and CDR2 SQIVND (reference sequence). Losses at the gene ends were 4 bases for V and 3 bases for J; bases not matched to a gene: 8. The CDR3 region is CASSTRVTGVYEQYF. The CDR3 DNA follows: TGTGCCAGTAGTACCCGCGTGACAGGGGTCTACGAGCAGTACTTC.

This clone appeared a few times. The chain carries TRBV27 and TRBJ2-7, with a possible D match to TRBD1 (5 bases). Germline CDR1 MNHEY, CDR2 SMNVEV (reference sequence). There are 15 residues in the CDR3. V shed 2 bases and J shed 0 bases, with 11 bases lying between them. CDR3: CASSLVRATSYEQYF. CDR3 coding DNA: TGTGCCAGCAGTTTAGTCAGGGCCACCTCCTACGAGCAGTACTTC.

The gene calls are TRBV28 and TRBJ1-2; D is uncertain. The germline CDR1 and CDR2 sequences are MDHEN and SYDVKM. Between the trimmed V and J ends, which lost 3 bases and 8 bases, there was a span of 19 bases. The CDR3 is 15 residues long. CDR3: CASSFESLKGYGYTF. CDR3 nucleotides: TGTGCCAGCAGTTTTGAAAGTTTGAAAGGTTACGGCTACACCTTC.

The V call is TRBV11-2, the J call TRBJ2-1; D might be TRBD1 (6 bases). Trimming took off 1 base at V and 6 bases at J, with 16 bases between the two ends. The CDR3 contains 16 residues. Germline V gene data show CDR1 as SGHAT and CDR2 as FQNNGV. CDR3: CASSLAYRVVFNEQFF. In DNA, the CDR3 is TGTGCCAGCAGCTTAGCTTACAGGGTGGTGTTCAATGAGCAGTTCTTC.

The chain has TRBV5-4 and TRBJ1-1; D uncertain. Germline V gene data show CDR1 as SGHNT and CDR2 as YYREEE (reference sequence). Trimming shortened V by 5 bases and J by 0 bases, and 14 bases separated the two germline ends. The CDR3 extends over 15 amino acids. The CDR3 DNA follows: TGTGCCAGCAGTTCACATCCTACCCTGAACACTGAAGCTTTCTTT. This gives the protein CASSSHPTLNTEAFF.

This clone was found once. The genes are TRBV11-1 and TRBJ1-1, with 11 positions matching TRBD1. This CDR3 region has 17 residues. Germline V gene sequence: CDR1 SGHAT, CDR2 FQDESV (reference sequence). V was clipped by 0 bases and J by 1 base; unmatched bases: 4. In DNA, the CDR3 is TGTGCCAGCAGCTTAGCGCTGGACAGGGGGCAGAACACTGAAGCTTTCTTT. Protein sequence: CASSLALDRGQNTEAFF.

The chain couples TRBV5-1 to TRBJ2-7, with TRBD1 as a possible D gene (5 bases). Germline V lookup: CDR1 SGHRS, CDR2 YFSETQ. V lost 2 bases and J lost 1, with 7 bases in between. This CDR3 is 13 amino acids long. DNA of the CDR3: TGCGCCAGCAGCTTAAGACAGTCCTACGAGCAGTACTTC. Its protein product is CASSLRQSYEQYF.

The rearrangement uses TRBV4-3 and TRBJ2-3; the D gene is possibly TRBD1 (6 bases). The CDR3 sequence is 15 residues long. Germline lookup yields CDR1 LGHNA and CDR2 YSLEER. Trimming pared 3 bases from V and 5 bases from J, leaving 15 bases between. This CDR3 reads CASSQSGVSGDTQYF. In DNA form, the CDR3 reads TGCGCCAGCAGCCAGTCAGGGGTAAGCGGAGATACGCAGTATTTT.

This clone was seen a single time. The J gene is TRBJ1-1, the V gene TRBV7-9; TRBD1 aligns across 8 bases. Per the germline V gene, CDR1 is SEHNR and CDR2 is FQNEAQ (reference sequence). V was pared by 2 bases and J by 0 bases, with 2 bases of the junction left unmatched. This CDR3 region has 15 residues. The CDR3 is CASSLHRGVNTEAFF. The CDR3 DNA sequence: TGTGCCAGCAGCTTACACAGGGGGGTGAACACTGAAGCTTTCTTT. The entire variable domain, with the rest obtained from reference TRBV7-9 and TRBJ1-1, is as follows: DTGVSQNPRHKITKRGQNVTFRCDPISEHNRLYWYRQTLGQGPEFLTYFQNEAQLEKSRLLSDRFSAERPKGSFSTLEIQRTEQGDSAMYLCASSLHRGVNTEAFFGQGTRLTVV.

The rearrangement joins TRBV5-8 to TRBJ1-6; unclear D gene. The CDR3 spans 15 residues. V lost 3 bases, J lost 4 bases, and 11 bases lay in between. Looked up from germline, CDR1 is SGHTS and CDR2 is YDEGEE. The CDR3 DNA reads as TGTGCCAGCAGCTCCTTTGAGTCGTATAATTCACCCCTCCACTTT. Translated: CASSSFESYNSPLHF.

This clone has just one count. This chain connects TRBV4-3 to TRBJ2-7, with 12 bases matching TRBD2. V lost 5 bases, J lost 0 bases, and 8 bases stayed unmatched. The CDR3 runs to 17 residues. The germline CDR1 and CDR2 sequences are LGHNA and YSLEER. The CDR3: CASSSRLAGVSSYEQYF. CDR3 DNA sequence: TGCGCCAGCAGCTCCCGACTAGCGGGGGTAAGCTCCTACGAGCAGTACTTC.

V is TRBV9 and J is TRBJ1-1; unclear D gene. Deletions cut 0 bases from V and 2 bases from J, with 5 bases between. CDR1 is SGDLS and CDR2 is YYNGEE in the germline V gene. CDR3 length: 13 amino acids. This CDR3 reads CASSVDGNTEAFF. CDR3 DNA sequence: TGTGCCAGCAGCGTAGACGGAAACACTGAAGCTTTCTTT.

V gene TRBV5-1 combines with J gene TRBJ2-7; 10 bases align to TRBD1. This CDR3 is 15 amino acids long. Germline V gene data show CDR1 as SGHRS and CDR2 as YFSETQ. With V trimmed by 2 bases and J by 3 bases, 5 bases remained unmatched. This CDR3 reads CASSLSTGGNYEQYF. Here the CDR3 DNA reads TGCGCCAGCAGCTTATCGACAGGGGGCAACTACGAGCAGTACTTC.

The V call is TRBV4-2, the J call TRBJ1-4; 8 bases are shared with TRBD1. This CDR3 is built from 16 residues. The J segment lost 4 bases and the V segment lost 2 bases, leaving 6 bases of the junction unmatched. The germline V gene has CDR1 LGHNA and CDR2 YNFKEQ. The CDR3 DNA is TGTGCCAGCAGCCAAATCGACAGGGGCGGTAATGAAAAACTGTTTTTT. Its protein is CASSQIDRGGNEKLFF.

The chain employs TRBV7-9 and TRBJ2-7; D possibly matches TRBD1 or TRBD2 (5 bases each). CDR1 is SEHNR and CDR2 is FQNEAQ in the germline V gene (reference sequence). This CDR3 has 15 residues. The V gene lost 5 bases and the J gene lost 3 bases, with 17 bases spanning the gap. This CDR3 reads CASSPNPGDGYEQYF. The CDR3 nucleotides are TGTGCCAGCAGCCCAAACCCCGGGGACGGCTACGAGCAGTACTTC.

The chain links TRBV18 to TRBJ2-3; D possibly corresponds to TRBD2 (6 bases). V lost 3 bases, J lost 2 bases, and 9 bases lay in between. This CDR3 comprises 14 residues. Germline values: CDR1 KGHSH, CDR2 LQKENI. The chain's CDR3 is CASSPGGYTDTQYF. The CDR3 coding sequence is TGTGCCAGCTCACCCGGGGGATACACAGATACGCAGTATTTT.

The chain employs TRBV29-1 and TRBJ2-2; perhaps TRBD1 as D (5 bases). Germline values: CDR1 SQVTM, CDR2 ANQGSEA. The CDR3 contains 15 residues. The ends were cut back, 3 bases at V and 0 bases at J, with 11 bases in the middle. The CDR3 is CSVDPQGSNTGELFF. For the CDR3, the DNA is TGCAGCGTTGATCCTCAGGGCTCGAACACCGGGGAGCTGTTTTTT.

The J gene is TRBJ1-5, the V gene TRBV19; D not resolved. The CDR3 covers 13 residues. V was pared by 3 bases and J by 4 bases, with 7 bases between. Germline CDR1 is LNHDA and CDR2 is SQIVND (reference sequence). The CDR3 DNA is TGTGCCAGTAGTATTATCCCTAATCAGCCCCAGCATTTT. Its translation: CASSIIPNQPQHF.

This sequence joins TRBV2 and TRBJ1-5, with D perhaps matching TRBD1 (5 bases). The CDR3 runs to 16 residues. Trimming cost V 6 bases and J 1 base, with 16 bases left between them. Per the germline V gene, CDR1 is SNHLY and CDR2 is FYNNEI. The CDR3 nucleotides read TGTGCCAGCAGAGAGGGGCGTGGGATGAGCAATCAGCCCCAGCATTTT. It encodes CASREGRGMSNQPQHF. Drawing the rest from reference TRBV2 and TRBJ1-5, the complete variable domain is EPEVTQTPSHQVTQMGQEVILRCVPISNHLYFYWYRQILGQKVEFLVSFYNNEISEKSEIFDDQFSVERPDGSNFTLKIRSTKLEDSAMYFCASREGRGMSNQPQHFGDGTRLSIL.

V and J are TRBV6-1 and TRBJ2-2; no clear D. The V end lost 8 bases, the J end lost 0 bases, and 7 bases lay between the germline ends. Germline V gene lookup returns CDR1 MNHNS and CDR2 SASEGT. CDR3 size: 13 residues. This CDR3 reads CASENANTGELFF. In DNA form, the CDR3 reads TGTGCCAGCGAGAACGCGAACACCGGGGAGCTGTTTTTT.

This clone was recorded a few times. The CDR3 DNA follows: TGTGCCAGCAGACCCGGACAGGGGACGGGTTCACCCCTCCACTTT. Translated: CASRPGQGTGSPLHF. The chain carries TRBV6-5 and TRBJ1-6; 9 nucleotides align to TRBD1. The CDR3 extends over 15 amino acids. CDR1 MNHEY and CDR2 SVGAGI come from the germline V gene. Unmatched junction bases numbered 9, after V lost 6 bases and J lost 9 bases.

This chain joins TRBV11-3 and TRBJ2-7; D may match TRBD1 or TRBD2 (6 bases each). Germline values: CDR1 SGHNT, CDR2 YENEEA. This CDR3 has 15 residues. V lost 5 bases, J lost 5 bases, and 19 bases lay in between. The CDR3 DNA sequence: TGTGCCAGCAGCGGGCCCGGGGGCCAACGTGACGAGCAGTACTTC. Protein product: CASSGPGGQRDEQYF. The variable domain in full, with the rest retrieved from reference TRBV11-3 and TRBJ2-7, is EAGVVQSPRYKIIEKKQPVAFWCNPISGHNTLYWYLQNLGQGPELLIRYENEEAVDDSQLPKDRFSAERLKGVDSTLKIQPAELGDSAVYLCASSGPGGQRDEQYFGPGTRLTVT.

The rearrangement joins TRBV28 to TRBJ1-5; 11 bases fit TRBD1. J lost 6 bases, V lost 7 bases, and 5 bases had no gene match. The V gene's germline CDR1 is MDHEN and CDR2 SYDVKM. This CDR3 spans 14 amino acids. CDR3 sequence reads: CASTGTGGTQPQHF. CDR3 nucleotide sequence: TGTGCCAGCACTGGGACAGGGGGAACTCAGCCCCAGCATTTT.

V is TRBV4-1 and J is TRBJ2-7; 8 nucleotides agree with TRBD2. The CDR3 length is 14 residues. Germline lookup yields CDR1 MGHRA and CDR2 YSYEKL. Trimming took 1 base from V and 6 from J; bases not matched to a gene: 5. CDR3 protein: CASSQAGLVSEQYF. Written as DNA, the CDR3 is TGCGCCAGCAGCCAAGCGGGACTAGTCTCCGAGCAGTACTTC.

The chain couples TRBV11-2 to TRBJ2-7; tentatively, D is TRBD1 (6 bases). CDR1 is SGHAT and CDR2 is FQNNGV in the germline V gene. The CDR3 length is 15 residues. V was shortened by 1 base and J by 3 bases, with 13 bases between the two germline ends. In DNA, the CDR3 is TGTGCCAGCAGCTTAGGATCAGGGGACCTCTACGAGCAGTACTTC. Amino acid sequence: CASSLGSGDLYEQYF.

The chain recombines TRBV30 with TRBJ1-1; a possible D gene is TRBD1 (5 bases). With 0 bases removed from V and 3 bases from J, the gap between germline ends came to 11 bases. Germline-derived CDR1 and CDR2 are GTSNPN and SVGIG (reference sequence). This CDR3 is built from 14 residues. This CDR3 is CAWSVPRVHTEAFF. DNA for the CDR3: TGTGCCTGGAGTGTACCCAGGGTTCACACTGAAGCTTTCTTT.

The chain carries TRBV27 and TRBJ2-3; the match to TRBD2 covers 8 bases. Germline values: CDR1 MNHEY, CDR2 SMNVEV (reference sequence). This CDR3 is built from 18 residues. The trim removed 2 bases at V and 6 bases at J, leaving 16 bases unmatched. Written as DNA, the CDR3 is TGTGCCAGCAGTTTAAGGGCCGAGGGACTACCGGGAGGGGATACGCAGTATTTT. Its protein product is CASSLRAEGLPGGDTQYF.